This T cell receptor beta chain appears in the sequencing data of a study of blood T cell repertoires in COVID-19. The wider study: Researchers got acute and convalescent COVID-19 samples from the United States, Italy and Spain. PBMCs, B-cell-depleted T cells, or T cells were the source of the cDNA or gDNA that made up the material.

V dropped 3 bases and J dropped 3 bases, with 12 bases sitting between them. Per germline, CDR1 MNHEY and CDR2 SVGAGI. This CDR3 has 14 residues. Clones were read by immunoSEQ multiplex PCR, and TCRdb kept only the in-frame ones, dropping some. Among 100,000 or so clones, about 86% were seen once, and the ten largest hold less than 45%. The receptor was isolated from a man older than 75 with acute or convalescent COVID-19. V usage is TRBV6-5 and J usage is TRBJ2-7; the D gene is possibly TRBD2 (6 bases). The sequenced material came from peripheral blood. The CDR3 region has the DNA TGTGCCAGCAGTTATGTTAGCGGAGTCTACGAGCAGTACTTC. Translation gives CASSYVSGVYEQYF.